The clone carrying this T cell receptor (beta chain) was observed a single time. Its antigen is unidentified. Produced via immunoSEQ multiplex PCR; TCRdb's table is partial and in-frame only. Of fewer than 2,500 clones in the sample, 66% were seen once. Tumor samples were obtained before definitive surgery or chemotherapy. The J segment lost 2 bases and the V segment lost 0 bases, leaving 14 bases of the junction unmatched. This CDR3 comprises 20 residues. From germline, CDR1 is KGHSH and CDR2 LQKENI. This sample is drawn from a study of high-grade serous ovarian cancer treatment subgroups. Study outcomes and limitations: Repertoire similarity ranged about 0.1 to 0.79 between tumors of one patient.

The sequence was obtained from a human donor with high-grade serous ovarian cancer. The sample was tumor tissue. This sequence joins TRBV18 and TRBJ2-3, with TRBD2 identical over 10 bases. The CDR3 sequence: CASSPPLPRVAGGDTDTQYF. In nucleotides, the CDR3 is TGTGCCAGCTCACCACCCCTCCCGCGGGTAGCGGGGGGAGACACAGATACGCAGTATTTT. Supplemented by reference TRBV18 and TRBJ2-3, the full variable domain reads NAGVMQNPRHLVRRRGQEARLRCSPMKGHSHVYWYRQLPEEGLKFMVYLQKENIIDESGMPKERFSAEFPKEGPSILRIQQVVRGDSAAYFCASSPPLPRVAGGDTDTQYFGPGTRLTVL.